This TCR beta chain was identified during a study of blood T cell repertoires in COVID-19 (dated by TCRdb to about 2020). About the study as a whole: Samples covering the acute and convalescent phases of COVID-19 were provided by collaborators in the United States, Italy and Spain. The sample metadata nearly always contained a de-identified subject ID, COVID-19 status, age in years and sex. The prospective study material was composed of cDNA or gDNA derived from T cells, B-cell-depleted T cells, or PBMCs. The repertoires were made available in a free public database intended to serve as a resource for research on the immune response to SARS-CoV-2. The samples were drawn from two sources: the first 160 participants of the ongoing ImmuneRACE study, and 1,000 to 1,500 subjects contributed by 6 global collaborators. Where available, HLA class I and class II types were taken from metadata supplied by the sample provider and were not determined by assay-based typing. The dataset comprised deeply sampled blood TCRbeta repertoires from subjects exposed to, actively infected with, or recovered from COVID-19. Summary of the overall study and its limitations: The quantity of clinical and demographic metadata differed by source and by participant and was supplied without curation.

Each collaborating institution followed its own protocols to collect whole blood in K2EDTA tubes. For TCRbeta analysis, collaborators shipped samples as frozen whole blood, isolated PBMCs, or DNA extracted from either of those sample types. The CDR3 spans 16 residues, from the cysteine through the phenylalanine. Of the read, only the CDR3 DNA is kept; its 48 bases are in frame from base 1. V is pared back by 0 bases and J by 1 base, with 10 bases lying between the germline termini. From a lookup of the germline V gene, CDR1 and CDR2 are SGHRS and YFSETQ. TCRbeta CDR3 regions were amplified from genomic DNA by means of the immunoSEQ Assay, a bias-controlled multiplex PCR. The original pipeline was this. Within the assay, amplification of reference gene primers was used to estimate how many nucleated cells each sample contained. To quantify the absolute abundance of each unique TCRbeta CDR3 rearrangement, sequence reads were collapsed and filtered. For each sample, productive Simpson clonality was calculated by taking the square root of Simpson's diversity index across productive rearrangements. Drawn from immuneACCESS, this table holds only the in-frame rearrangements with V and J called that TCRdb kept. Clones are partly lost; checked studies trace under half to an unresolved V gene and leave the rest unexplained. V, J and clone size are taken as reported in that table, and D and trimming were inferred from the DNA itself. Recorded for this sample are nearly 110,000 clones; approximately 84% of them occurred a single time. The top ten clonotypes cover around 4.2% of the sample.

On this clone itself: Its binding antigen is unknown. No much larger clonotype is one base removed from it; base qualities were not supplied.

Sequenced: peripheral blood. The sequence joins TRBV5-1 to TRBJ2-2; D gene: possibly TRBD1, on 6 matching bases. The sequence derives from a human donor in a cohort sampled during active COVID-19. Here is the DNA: TGCGCCAGCAGCTTGGGAGGGGGACAGAACACCGGGGAGCTGTTTTTT. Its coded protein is CASSLGGGQNTGELFF.